This T cell receptor (beta chain) appears in the sequencing data of a study of blood T cell repertoires in COVID-19. Study-level information: The samples span acute and convalescent COVID-19 from the United States, Italy and Spain. PBMCs, B-cell-depleted T cells, or T cells provided the cDNA or gDNA that made up the material.

In the source study's methods: Cell counts per sample came from amplifying reference gene primers. Profiled with immunoSEQ multiplex PCR; TCRdb holds only in-frame clones, not every one. V, J and clone size are taken as reported in that table, and D and trimming were inferred from the DNA itself. Of roughly 200,000 clones in the sample, roughly 78% were seen once. V lost 8 bases, J lost 4 bases, and 17 bases lay in between. Germline lookup yields CDR1 MNHEY and CDR2 SMNVEV (reference sequence). This CDR3 is built from 15 residues. Material for sequencing was peripheral blood. The genes are TRBV27 and TRBJ1-4, with D possibly TRBD1 on 6 matching bases. This TCR was sampled from a woman of 80 years or more with active or convalescent COVID-19. The CDR3 loop reads CASRDRQVLNEKLFF. The CDR3 nucleotides are TGTGCCAGCCGGGATAGACAGGTCCTTAATGAAAAACTGTTTTTT.